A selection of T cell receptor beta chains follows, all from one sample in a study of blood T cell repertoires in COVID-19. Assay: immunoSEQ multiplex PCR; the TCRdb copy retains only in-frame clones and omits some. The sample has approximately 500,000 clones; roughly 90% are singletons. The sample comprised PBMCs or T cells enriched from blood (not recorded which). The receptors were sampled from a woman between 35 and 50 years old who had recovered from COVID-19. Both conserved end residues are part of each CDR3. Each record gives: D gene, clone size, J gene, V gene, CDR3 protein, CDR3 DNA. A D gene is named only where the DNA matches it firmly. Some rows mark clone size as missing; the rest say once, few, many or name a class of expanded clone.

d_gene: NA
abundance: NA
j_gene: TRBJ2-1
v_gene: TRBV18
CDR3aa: CASSPMGPGSYNEQFF
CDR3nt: TGTGCCAGCTCACCAATGGGTCCAGGGTCCTACAATGAGCAGTTCTTC

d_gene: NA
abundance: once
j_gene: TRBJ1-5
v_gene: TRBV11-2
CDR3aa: CASSFDTNQPQHF
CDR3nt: TGTGCCAGCAGCTTTGACACCAATCAGCCCCAGCATTTT

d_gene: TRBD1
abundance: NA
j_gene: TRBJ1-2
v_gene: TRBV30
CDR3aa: CAGPYRGGYTF
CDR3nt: TGTGCCGGCCCCTACAGGGGTGGCTACACCTTC

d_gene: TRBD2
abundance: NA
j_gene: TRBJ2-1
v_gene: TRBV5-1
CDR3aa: CASQSAGGSYNEQFF
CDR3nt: TGCGCCAGCCAATCAGCGGGGGGATCCTACAATGAGCAGTTCTTC

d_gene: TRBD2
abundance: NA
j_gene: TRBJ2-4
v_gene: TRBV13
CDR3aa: CASSFWTSGNIQYF
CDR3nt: TGTGCCAGCAGCTTTTGGACTAGCGGAAACATTCAGTACTTC

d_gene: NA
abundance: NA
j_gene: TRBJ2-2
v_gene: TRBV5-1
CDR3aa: CASSLVDGVTGELFF
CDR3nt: TGCGCCAGCAGCTTGGTGGACGGGGTCACCGGGGAGCTGTTTTTT

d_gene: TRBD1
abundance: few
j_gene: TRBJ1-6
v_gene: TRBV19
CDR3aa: CASSASGQGYSPLHF
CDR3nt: TGTGCCAGTAGTGCATCGGGACAGGGATATTCACCCCTCCACTTT

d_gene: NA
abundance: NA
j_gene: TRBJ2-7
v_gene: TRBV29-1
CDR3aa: CSAGQQTYEQYF
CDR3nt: TGCAGCGCTGGACAGCAGACCTACGAGCAGTACTTC

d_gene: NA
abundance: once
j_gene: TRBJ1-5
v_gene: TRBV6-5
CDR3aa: CASRPRAPSNQPQHF
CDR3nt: TGTGCCAGCAGACCACGAGCGCCTAGCAATCAGCCCCAGCATTTT

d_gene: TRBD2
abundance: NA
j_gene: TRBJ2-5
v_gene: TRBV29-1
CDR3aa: CSVSSGSRETQYF
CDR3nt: TGCAGCGTTTCCAGCGGGAGTCGAGAGACCCAGTACTTC

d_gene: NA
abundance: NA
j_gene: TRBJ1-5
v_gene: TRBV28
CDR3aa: CASSRRISGFNQPQHF
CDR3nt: TGTGCCAGCAGTAGACGAATCTCAGGGTTCAATCAGCCCCAGCATTTT

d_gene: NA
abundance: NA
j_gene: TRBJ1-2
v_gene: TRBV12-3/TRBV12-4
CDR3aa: CASSFRGADGYTF
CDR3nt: TGTGCCAGCAGTTTTCGGGGGGCAGATGGCTACACCTTC

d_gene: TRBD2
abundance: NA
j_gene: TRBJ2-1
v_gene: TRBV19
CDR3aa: CASSSTSGRTYNEQFF
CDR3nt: TGTGCCAGTAGTTCGACTAGCGGGAGGACCTACAATGAGCAGTTCTTC

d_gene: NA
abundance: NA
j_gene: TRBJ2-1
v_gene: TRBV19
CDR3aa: CASSMFRDYNEQFF
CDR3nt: TGTGCCAGTAGTATGTTCCGCGATTACAATGAGCAGTTCTTC

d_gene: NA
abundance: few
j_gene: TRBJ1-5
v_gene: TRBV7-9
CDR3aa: CASSLRETGSNQPQHF
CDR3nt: TGTGCCAGCAGCTTACGGGAAACAGGGAGCAATCAGCCCCAGCATTTT

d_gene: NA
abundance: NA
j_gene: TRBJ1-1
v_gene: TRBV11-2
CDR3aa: CASSLDRVSTEAFF
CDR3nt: TGTGCCAGCAGCTTAGATCGGGTGTCGACCGAAGCTTTCTTT

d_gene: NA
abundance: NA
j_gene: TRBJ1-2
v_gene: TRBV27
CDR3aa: CASSKQGSGGYTF
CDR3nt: TGTGCCAGCAGCAAACAGGGATCAGGTGGCTACACCTTC

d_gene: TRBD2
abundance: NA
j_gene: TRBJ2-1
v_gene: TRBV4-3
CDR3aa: CASSQEGERLAGKSSYNEQFF
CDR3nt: TGCGCCAGCAGCCAAGAGGGGGAGCGACTAGCGGGAAAGAGCTCCTACAATGAGCAGTTCTTC

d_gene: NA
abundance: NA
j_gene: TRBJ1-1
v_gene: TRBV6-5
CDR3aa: CASSYARTNTEAFF
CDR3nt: TGTGCCAGCAGTTACGCTCGAACAAACACTGAAGCTTTCTTT

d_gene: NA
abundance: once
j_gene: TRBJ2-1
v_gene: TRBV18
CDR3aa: CASSPRGDGSTNEQFF
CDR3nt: TGTGCCAGCTCACCTCGGGGCGACGGGAGCACGAATGAGCAGTTCTTC

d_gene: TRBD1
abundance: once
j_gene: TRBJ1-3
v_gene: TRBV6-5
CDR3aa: CASSNGQGRNTIYF
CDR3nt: TGTGCCAGCAGCAACGGACAGGGTAGAAACACCATATATTTT

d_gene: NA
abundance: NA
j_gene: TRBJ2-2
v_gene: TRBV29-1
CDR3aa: CSGNLRDGGELFF
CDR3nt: TGCAGCGGGAATCTACGGGATGGCGGGGAGCTGTTTTTT

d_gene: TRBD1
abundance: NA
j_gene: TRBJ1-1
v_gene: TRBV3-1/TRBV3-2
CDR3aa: CASSPTDRVAEAFF
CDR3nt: TGTGCCAGCAGCCCCACCGACAGGGTCGCTGAAGCTTTCTTT

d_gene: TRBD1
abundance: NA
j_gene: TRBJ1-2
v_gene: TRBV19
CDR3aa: CASSFDRGKLGYTF
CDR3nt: TGTGCCAGTAGTTTCGACAGGGGAAAGTTGGGCTACACCTTC

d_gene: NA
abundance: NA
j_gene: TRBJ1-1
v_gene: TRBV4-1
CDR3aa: CASSQGYARQAFF
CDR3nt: TGCGCCAGCAGCCAAGGTTATGCCAGGCAAGCTTTCTTT

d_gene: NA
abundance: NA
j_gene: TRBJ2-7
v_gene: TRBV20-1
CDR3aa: CSASGDTSYEQYF
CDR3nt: TGCAGTGCTAGTGGGGACACTTCCTACGAGCAGTACTTC

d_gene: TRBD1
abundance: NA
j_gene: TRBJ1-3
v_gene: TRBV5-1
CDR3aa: CASSSGQVVENTIYF
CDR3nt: TGCGCCAGCAGCTCGGGACAGGTCGTGGAAAACACCATATATTTT

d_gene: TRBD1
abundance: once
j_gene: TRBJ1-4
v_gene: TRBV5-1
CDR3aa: CASRGTGFEKLFF
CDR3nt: TGCGCCAGCAGGGGGACAGGGTTTGAAAAACTGTTTTTT

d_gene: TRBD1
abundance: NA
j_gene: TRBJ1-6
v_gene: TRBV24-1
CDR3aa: CATRPWTGDYNSPLHF
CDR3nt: TGTGCCACCAGGCCTTGGACAGGTGACTATAATTCACCCCTCCACTTT

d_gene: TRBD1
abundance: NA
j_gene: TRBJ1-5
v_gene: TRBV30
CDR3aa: CAWRTPGTGGNQPQHF
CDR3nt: TGTGCCTGGAGGACTCCCGGGACAGGGGGCAATCAGCCCCAGCATTTT

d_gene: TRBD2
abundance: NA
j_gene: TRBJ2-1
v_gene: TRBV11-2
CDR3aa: CASSFSVRLAYEQFF
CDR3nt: TGTGCCAGCAGCTTTAGTGTCCGACTAGCGTATGAGCAGTTCTTC

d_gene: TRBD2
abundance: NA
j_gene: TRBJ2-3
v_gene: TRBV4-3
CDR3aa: CASSQEFPAGWFADTQYF
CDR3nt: TGCGCCAGCAGCCAAGAATTTCCAGCGGGGTGGTTCGCGGATACGCAGTATTTT

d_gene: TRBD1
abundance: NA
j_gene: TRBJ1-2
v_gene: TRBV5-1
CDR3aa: CASSHGQVYGYTF
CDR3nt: TGCGCCAGCAGCCATGGACAGGTCTATGGCTACACCTTC

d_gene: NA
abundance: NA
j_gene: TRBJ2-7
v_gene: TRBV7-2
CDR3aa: CASSLEARGEQYF
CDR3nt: TGTGCCAGCAGCTTAGAAGCCAGGGGCGAGCAGTACTTC

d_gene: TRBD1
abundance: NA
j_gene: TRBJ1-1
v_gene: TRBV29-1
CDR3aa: CSVTGGSEAFF
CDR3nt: TGCAGCGTAACAGGGGGATCTGAAGCTTTCTTT

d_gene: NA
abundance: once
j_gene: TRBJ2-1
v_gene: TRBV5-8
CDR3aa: CASLATREQFF
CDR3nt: TGTGCCAGCCTAGCGACACGGGAGCAGTTCTTC

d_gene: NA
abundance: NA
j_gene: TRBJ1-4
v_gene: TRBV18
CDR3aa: CASSNRFNEKLFF
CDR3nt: TGTGCCAGCTCAAACAGATTTAATGAAAAACTGTTTTTT

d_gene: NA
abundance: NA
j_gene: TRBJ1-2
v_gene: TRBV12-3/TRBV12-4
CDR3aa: CASSFQVYGYTF
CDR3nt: TGTGCCAGCAGTTTTCAGGTCTATGGCTACACCTTC

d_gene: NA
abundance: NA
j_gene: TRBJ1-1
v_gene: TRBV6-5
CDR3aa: CASSYERSTEAFF
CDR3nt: TGTGCCAGCAGTTACGAGAGATCGACTGAAGCTTTCTTT

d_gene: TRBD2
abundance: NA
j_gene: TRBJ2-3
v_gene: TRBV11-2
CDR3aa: CASSLELRSGEWVDTQYF
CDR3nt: TGTGCCAGCAGCTTAGAACTACGTAGCGGGGAGTGGGTAGATACGCAGTATTTT

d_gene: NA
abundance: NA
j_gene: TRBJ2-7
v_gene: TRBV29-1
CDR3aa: CSVEIAAGAEQYF
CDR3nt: TGCAGCGTTGAAATCGCGGCGGGCGCCGAGCAGTACTTC

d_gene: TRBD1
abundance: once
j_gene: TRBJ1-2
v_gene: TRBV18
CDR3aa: CASSPDRVNYGYTF
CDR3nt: TGTGCCAGCTCCCCAGACAGGGTGAACTATGGCTACACCTTC

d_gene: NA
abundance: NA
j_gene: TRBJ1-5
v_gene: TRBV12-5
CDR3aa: CASGLSPASVNQPQHF
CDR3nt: TGTGCTAGTGGTTTGTCGCCGGCCAGCGTCAATCAGCCCCAGCATTTT

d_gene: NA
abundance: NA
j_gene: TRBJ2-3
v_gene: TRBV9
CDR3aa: CASSGGSSSTDTQYF
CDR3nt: TGTGCCAGCAGCGGTGGGAGCTCTAGCACAGATACGCAGTATTTT

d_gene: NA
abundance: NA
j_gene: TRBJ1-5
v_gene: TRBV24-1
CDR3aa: CATSAAGRSQPQHF
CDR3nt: TGTGCCACCAGTGCCGCAGGGAGGTCGCAGCCCCAGCATTTT

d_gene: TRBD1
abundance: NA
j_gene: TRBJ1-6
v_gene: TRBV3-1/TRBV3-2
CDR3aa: CASSPIGQGINSPLHF
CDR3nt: TGTGCCAGCAGCCCCATCGGACAGGGCATTAATTCACCCCTCCACTTT

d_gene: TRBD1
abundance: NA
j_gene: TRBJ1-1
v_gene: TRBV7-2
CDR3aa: CASSWTGTGGTEAFF
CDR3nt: TGTGCCAGCAGCTGGACCGGGACAGGAGGGACTGAAGCTTTCTTT

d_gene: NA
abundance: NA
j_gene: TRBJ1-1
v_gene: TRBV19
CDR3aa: CASSIREGVAEMNTEAFF
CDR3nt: TGTGCCAGTAGTATTCGTGAGGGAGTGGCGGAAATGAACACTGAAGCTTTCTTT

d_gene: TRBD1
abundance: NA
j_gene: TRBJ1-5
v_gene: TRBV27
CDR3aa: CASSWTGGNQPQHF
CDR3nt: TGTGCCAGCAGTTGGACAGGGGGCAATCAGCCCCAGCATTTT

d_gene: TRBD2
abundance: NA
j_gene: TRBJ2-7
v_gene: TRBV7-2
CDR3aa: CASSLAIVAGYEQYF
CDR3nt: TGTGCCAGCAGCTTAGCGATTGTAGCGGGCTACGAGCAGTACTTC

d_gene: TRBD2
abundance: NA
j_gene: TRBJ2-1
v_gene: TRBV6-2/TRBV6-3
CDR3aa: CASSSTRTSEFF
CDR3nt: TGTGCCAGCAGCTCTACCCGGACTAGCGAGTTCTTC

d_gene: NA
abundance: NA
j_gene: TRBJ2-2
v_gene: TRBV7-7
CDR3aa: CASSKSGLDTGELFF
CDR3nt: TGTGCCAGCAGCAAATCAGGATTAGACACCGGGGAGCTGTTTTTT

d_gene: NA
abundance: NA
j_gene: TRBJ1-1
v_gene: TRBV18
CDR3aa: CASSPGPGGTEAFF
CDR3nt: TGTGCCAGCTCACCGGGCCCGGGGGGAACTGAAGCTTTCTTT

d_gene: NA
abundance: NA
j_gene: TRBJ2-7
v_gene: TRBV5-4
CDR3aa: CASSLGGEKSYEQYF
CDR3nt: TGTGCCAGCAGCTTGGGGGGGGAGAAATCCTACGAGCAGTACTTC

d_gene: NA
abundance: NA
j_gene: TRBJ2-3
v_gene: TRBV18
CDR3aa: CASSPTGTDTQYF
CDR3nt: TGTGCCAGCTCACCGACAGGCACAGATACGCAGTATTTT